These 24 T cell receptor beta chains were sequenced from one sample in a study of response to subunit inactivated influenza vaccine. TCRdb ran MiXCR on the RT-PCR reads and lists one entry per CDR3 protein. The table includes approximately 530,000 distinct CDR3 sequences, 10% to 15% detected once. The sample was PBMCs from blood, taken roughly 46 days after vaccination. Receptors were obtained from a man aged 45-65 years who received an inactivated influenza vaccine.

The rearrangement links TRBV12-3 or TRBV12-4 to TRBJ1-5, with 7 bases aligning to TRBD1. The CDR3 is 16 residues long. Trimming took 5 bases from V and 0 from J; bases not matched to a gene: 7. Here the CDR3 DNA reads TGTGCCAGCAGTCCGGCCGGACAGGCTAGCAATCAGCCCCAGCATTTT. It is translated as CASSPAGQASNQPQHF.

Many counts were recorded for this clonotype. This chain links TRBV29-1 with TRBJ2-7; 9 positions match TRBD2. CDR3 length: 13 residues. Germline V gene sequence: CDR1 SQVTM, CDR2 ANQGSEA. V lost 7 bases and J lost 7; bases outside the gene matches: 11. The DNA for the CDR3 is TGCAGCGCTAGCGGGATCATTAGGGGGGAGCAGTACTTC. Residues: CSASGIIRGEQYF.

This clonotype was seen only a few times. V is TRBV25-1 and J is TRBJ2-4; D call uncertain. Germline V gene lookup returns CDR1 MGHDK and CDR2 SYGVNS. V dropped 3 bases and J dropped 0 bases, with 6 bases sitting between them. CDR3 size: 14 residues. The CDR3 region has the DNA TGTGCCAGCAGTGATTCCATAGCCAAAAACATTCAGTACTTC. It codes for CASSDSIAKNIQYF.

This clonotype was found a few times. The CDR3 DNA is TGCGCCAGCAGCATCCAGGGGGAGAGCACAGATACGCAGTATTTT. This gives the protein CASSIQGESTDTQYF. The chain recombines TRBV5-1 with TRBJ2-3, with 7 positions matching TRBD1. Germline assignment: CDR1 SGHRS and CDR2 YFSETQ. This CDR3 is built from 15 residues. Germline trimming cut 4 bases from V and 0 bases from J; bases unmatched to any gene: 5.

This chain uses TRBV10-3 with TRBJ1-1, with a weak D call TRBD1 (5 bases). V lost 9 bases to trimming and J lost 0 bases, with 11 bases between them. The CDR3 covers 13 residues. Germline assignment: CDR1 ENHRY and CDR2 SYGVKD. The CDR3 sequence: CAIVGQLNTEAFF. CDR3 sequence (DNA): TGTGCCATAGTTGGACAACTGAACACTGAAGCTTTCTTT.

This chain connects TRBV20-1 to TRBJ2-5; possible D gene TRBD2, 5 bases. Germline values: CDR1 DFQATT, CDR2 SNEGSKA (reference sequence). V lost 3 bases, J lost 2 bases, and 10 bases lay in between. The CDR3 has 13 amino acids. Here the CDR3 reads CSASGGSQETQYF. The CDR3 DNA follows: TGCAGTGCTAGTGGAGGTAGTCAAGAGACCCAGTACTTC.

V and J are TRBV7-2 and TRBJ1-2, with 8 bases fitting TRBD1. CDR3 size: 17 residues. Germline V lookup: CDR1 SGHTA, CDR2 FQGNSA. V was pared by 3 bases and J by 7 bases, with 16 bases of the junction left unmatched. CDR3 coding DNA: TGTGCCAGCAGCTTTACTCCCCTCACATGGACAGGGATTGGCTACACCTTC. Its protein is CASSFTPLTWTGIGYTF.

This clonotype was seen at least ten times. The genes are TRBV7-9 and TRBJ2-7; possibly TRBD1 for D (5 bases). The ends were cut back, 5 bases at V and 7 bases at J, with 12 bases in the middle. The length of the CDR3 is 12 residues. Germline CDR1 and CDR2: SEHNR and FQNEAQ (reference sequence). This CDR3 reads CASSKGRPEQYF. The CDR3 coding sequence is TGTGCCAGCAGCAAGGGGCGCCCTGAGCAGTACTTC.

This clonotype was counted ten times or more. V and J are TRBV4-3 and TRBJ1-5, with D uncertain. V was shortened by 7 bases and J by 0 bases, with 13 bases between the two germline ends. From germline, CDR1 is LGHNA and CDR2 YSLEER. This CDR3 has 15 amino acids. CDR3: CASNDGIYSNQPQHF. The CDR3, as DNA: TGCGCCAGCAACGACGGGATTTATAGCAATCAGCCCCAGCATTTT.

This clonotype was seen a few times. The gene calls are TRBV7-9 and TRBJ1-4, with 12 bases aligning to TRBD1. CDR1 and CDR2 (germline): SEHNR, FQNEAQ (reference sequence). With 5 bases clipped from V and 7 bases from J, the junction kept 5 bases outside the gene matches. This CDR3 is 15 amino acids long. CDR3 protein: CASSPGTGGSEKLFF. The CDR3 nucleotides are TGTGCCAGCAGCCCCGGGACAGGGGGCAGTGAAAAACTGTTTTTT.

This clonotype showed up many times. The V gene is TRBV2, the J gene TRBJ1-2; D remains unclear. The ends were cut back, 4 bases at V and 0 bases at J, with 6 bases in the middle. The CDR3 sequence is 13 residues long. Germline V gives CDR1 SNHLY, CDR2 FYNNEI. The chain's CDR3 is CASSAGANYGYTF. The DNA of the CDR3 is TGTGCCAGCAGTGCAGGAGCTAACTATGGCTACACCTTC. Full variable domain (outside the CDR3, taken from reference TRBV2 and TRBJ1-2): EPEVTQTPSHQVTQMGQEVILRCVPISNHLYFYWYRQILGQKVEFLVSFYNNEISEKSEIFDDQFSVERPDGSNFTLKIRSTKLEDSAMYFCASSAGANYGYTFGSGTRLTVV.

In its sample, this clonotype was seen many times. V usage is TRBV20-1 and J usage is TRBJ2-7; D tentatively reads TRBD1 or TRBD2 (5 bases each). Germline CDR1 reads DFQATT; CDR2 reads SNEGSKA (reference sequence). Deletions cut 0 bases from V and 5 bases from J, with 14 bases between. CDR3 length equals 14 residues. The chain's CDR3 is CSARDYQGEDEQYF. For the CDR3, the DNA is TGCAGTGCTAGAGATTACCAGGGAGAGGACGAGCAGTACTTC.

This clonotype appeared a few times. The chain joins TRBV7-2 to TRBJ2-7, with D tentatively TRBD1 (6 bases). With 5 bases removed from V and 5 bases from J, the gap between germline ends came to 19 bases. The CDR3 loop spans 15 amino acids. The V gene's germline CDR1 is SGHTA and CDR2 FQGNSA. CDR3 nucleotide sequence: TGTGCCAGCAGCCTACCTTCAACCGGACAGAACGAGCAGTACTTC. This translates into CASSLPSTGQNEQYF. Based on the CDR3 plus reference TRBV7-2 and TRBJ2-7, the full variable domain is GAGVSQSPSNKVTEKGKDVELRCDPISGHTALYWYRQSLGQGLEFLIYFQGNSAPDKSGLPSDRFSAERTGGSVSTLTIQRTQQEDSAVYLCASSLPSTGQNEQYFGPGTRLTVT.

This clonotype has just a few counts. The chain joins TRBV5-1 to TRBJ1-1; 7 bases align to TRBD1. This CDR3 region has 12 residues. J was trimmed by 8 bases and V by 4 bases; bases with no gene match: 5. Germline lookup yields CDR1 SGHRS and CDR2 YFSETQ. CDR3 protein: CASSPDREEAFF. The CDR3 DNA reads as TGCGCCAGCAGCCCTGACAGGGAGGAAGCTTTCTTT.

The chain employs TRBV10-3 and TRBJ1-2, with a weak D call TRBD1 (5 bases). CDR3 length equals 15 residues. Germline V lookup: CDR1 ENHRY, CDR2 SYGVKD. Trimming shortened V by 7 bases and J by 1 base, and 16 bases separated the two germline ends. The DNA for the CDR3 is TGTGCCATCACCCTCGGGGGAACGCATAACTATGGCTACACCTTC. Translating it yields CAITLGGTHNYGYTF.

The rearrangement joins TRBV30 to TRBJ2-5, with 9 nucleotides matching TRBD1. The ends lost 7 bases at V and 4 bases at J; junction bases unmatched: 13. CDR3 length: 15 residues. Germline-derived CDR1 and CDR2 are GTSNPN and SVGIG (reference sequence). CDR3 protein: CASLMGTGFGETQYF. The CDR3 DNA reads as TGTGCCTCCCTTATGGGGACAGGGTTCGGAGAGACCCAGTACTTC. The full variable domain, rest sourced from reference TRBV30 and TRBJ2-5, is SQTIHQWPATLVQPVGSPLSLECTVEGTSNPNLYWYRQAAGRGLQLLFYSVGIGQISSEVPQNLSASRPQDRQFILSSKKLLLSDSGFYLCASLMGTGFGETQYFGPGTRLLVL.

This clonotype was detected a few times. The rearrangement uses TRBV15 and TRBJ2-7, with D uncertain. V was shortened by 2 bases and J by 0 bases, with 5 bases between the two germline ends. Germline values: CDR1 LNHNV, CDR2 YYDKDF (reference sequence). This CDR3 is 13 amino acids long. The CDR3 protein is CATSRRTSYEQYF. CDR3 bases: TGTGCCACCAGCAGAAGGACCTCCTACGAGCAGTACTTC.

There are a few counts of this clonotype. The chain is built from TRBV10-3 and TRBJ2-2; D possibly corresponds to TRBD2 (5 bases). The CDR3 extends over 15 amino acids. Trimming removed 6 bases at V and 4 bases at J, with 15 bases between. Germline loops: CDR1 ENHRY, CDR2 SYGVKD. CDR3 bases: TGTGCCATCAGGAGGGTTCCAGACCGCACCGGGGAGCTGTTTTTT. Amino acid sequence: CAIRRVPDRTGELFF.

This clonotype was counted between two and nine times. J is TRBJ1-1 and V is TRBV4-3; D is uncertain. The CDR3 consists of 13 residues. Germline-derived CDR1 and CDR2 are LGHNA and YSLEER. Trimming removed 5 bases from V and 5 bases from J, with 12 bases in between. CDR3 coding DNA: TGCGCCAGCAGCTACGTTACGGGGACTGAAGCTTTCTTT. Amino acids: CASSYVTGTEAFF.

The rearrangement joins TRBV4-2 to TRBJ1-4, with 7 bases identical to TRBD1. Germline values: CDR1 LGHNA, CDR2 YNFKEQ. The V gene end was trimmed by 4 bases and the J gene end by 0 bases; junction bases not matched to a gene: 8. The CDR3 spans 17 residues. CDR3 bases: TGTGCCAGCAGCCCGACACAGGGGAAGGCAACTAATGAAAAACTGTTTTTT. Amino acids: CASSPTQGKATNEKLFF.

This clonotype has at least ten counts. CDR3 coding DNA: TGTGCCAGCAGTTACTCCGCCTATGGCTACACCTTC. Its translation: CASSYSAYGYTF. The genes are TRBV6-6 and TRBJ1-2; the D is unclear. The germline CDR1 and CDR2 sequences are MNHNY and SVGAGI (reference sequence). Trimming pared 0 bases from V and 4 bases from J, leaving 3 bases between. The CDR3 is made up of 12 amino acids.

The J gene is TRBJ2-1, the V gene TRBV7-2; the match to TRBD2 covers 11 bases. This CDR3 has 14 amino acids. The germline gives CDR1 SGHTA, CDR2 FQGNSA. With V trimmed by 4 bases and J by 12 bases, 8 bases remained unmatched. CDR3 protein: CASSSGLAGTLQFF. The CDR3, as DNA: TGTGCCAGCAGCTCCGGACTAGCGGGCACCCTGCAGTTCTTC.

This clonotype was counted only a few times. V usage is TRBV5-1 and J usage is TRBJ2-1, with TRBD1 identical over 8 bases. The trim removed 0 bases at V and 1 base at J, leaving 3 bases unmatched. Germline V gene sequence: CDR1 SGHRS, CDR2 YFSETQ. The CDR3 runs to 16 residues. In DNA, the CDR3 is TGCGCCAGCAGCTTGGGAGGACAGGGTTCCTACAATGAGCAGTTCTTC. It specifies CASSLGGQGSYNEQFF.

The rearrangement joins TRBV7-6 to TRBJ2-1, with D tentatively TRBD2 (7 bases). V dropped 5 bases and J dropped 7 bases, with 15 bases sitting between them. Germline V lookup: CDR1 SGHVS, CDR2 FNYEAQ. CDR3 length: 14 amino acids. In DNA form, the CDR3 reads TGTGCCAGCAGCCCCCGGGCGGGGGCTAATGAGCAGTTCTTC. Translated: CASSPRAGANEQFF. The full variable domain, rest sourced from reference TRBV7-6 and TRBJ2-1, is GAGVSQSPRYKVTKRGQDVALRCDPISGHVSLYWYRQALGQGPEFLTYFNYEAQQDKSGLPNDRFSAERPEGSISTLTIQRTEQRDSAMYRCASSPRAGANEQFFGPGTRLTVL.